The next 27 T cell receptor beta chains were all read from a single sample in a study of CD8 T cells in Susac syndrome. The authors reverse transcribed about 0.5 to 1 ug RNA with random hexamers. TCRdb re-called the immunoSEQ multiplex PCR reads through MiXCR, storing one row per CDR3 protein. The profile covers some 180,000 distinct CDR3 sequences, with approximately 95% appearing a single time and 0.085% to 0.12% taken by the ten largest. Sequenced input: CD4+ T cells from PBMCs. The receptors were sampled from a human donor in good health.

The CDR3 is CASKRGNYGYTF. CDR3 sequence (DNA): TGTGCCAGCAAACGGGGTAACTATGGCTACACCTTC. The rearrangement uses TRBV28 and TRBJ1-2; D is uncertain. Between the trimmed V and J ends, which lost 7 bases and 1 base, there was a span of 7 bases. This CDR3 contains 12 residues. Per germline, CDR1 MDHEN and CDR2 SYDVKM.

The chain is built from TRBV6-2 or TRBV6-3 and TRBJ2-6; no definite D call. Germline values: CDR1 MNHEY, CDR2 SVGEGT. CDR3 length: 17 amino acids. V was clipped by 8 bases and J by 0 bases, with 17 bases between them. CDR3 DNA: TGTGCCAGCGGGAACCCGGGCCCTAGCTCTGGGGCCAACGTCCTGACTTTC. This sequence encodes CASGNPGPSSGANVLTF.

This rearrangement joins TRBV15 to TRBJ2-7; TRBD2 aligns across 8 bases. The CDR3 covers 15 residues. Germline V CDR1 and CDR2: LNHNV, YYDKDF (reference sequence). J lost 3 bases, V lost 0 bases, and 4 bases had no gene match. CDR3 amino acids: CATSRDPAGGYEQYF. CDR3 sequence (DNA): TGTGCCACCAGCAGAGATCCGGCGGGAGGCTACGAGCAGTACTTC.

This clonotype was recorded once. This chain uses TRBV20-1 with TRBJ2-1, with 8 nucleotides matching TRBD1. The CDR3 consists of 18 residues. Germline trimming cut 0 bases from V and 3 bases from J; bases unmatched to any gene: 13. Germline CDR1 and CDR2: DFQATT and SNEGSKA (reference sequence). The CDR3 bases are TGCAGTGCTAGAGATCACTCGGTCTGGGACAGGAGCTACAATGAGCAGTTCTTC. Translating gives CSARDHSVWDRSYNEQFF.

This chain links TRBV4-2 with TRBJ2-7; 8 bases match TRBD1. V shed 0 bases and J 4 bases; nucleotides not matched to a gene: 8. The germline V gene encodes CDR1 LGHNA and CDR2 YNFKEQ. The CDR3 is 16 amino acids. This CDR3 reads CASSQDPTGGRYEQYF. CDR3 DNA: TGTGCCAGCAGCCAAGACCCCACAGGGGGAAGGTACGAGCAGTACTTC.

The V and J genes are TRBV21-1 and TRBJ2-3; the table gives TRBD1 as D, unverified against the DNA. TRBV21-1 constitutes a pseudogene. The CDR3 length is 17 residues. For the CDR3, the DNA is TGTGCCAGCAGCAAACCGGGACAGGGGTGTGACACAGATACGCAGTATTTT. Protein sequence: CASSKPGQGCDTDTQYF.

The V and J genes are TRBV18 and TRBJ2-7, with 7 bases that match TRBD2. The CDR3 runs to 14 residues. The junction had 3 bases not matched to a gene; V was cut back by 2 bases and J by 2 bases. Germline CDR1 reads KGHSH; CDR2 reads LQKENI. CDR3 DNA: TGTGCCAGCTCACCAACTAGCGCTGCCTACGAGCAGTACTTC. It specifies CASSPTSAAYEQYF.

This chain joins TRBV27 and TRBJ2-1; D might be TRBD2 (7 bases). The CDR3 is made up of 11 amino acids. Germline CDR1 MNHEY, CDR2 SMNVEV (reference sequence). Trimming took 5 bases from V and 14 from J, leaving 13 bases between them. The CDR3 DNA sequence: TGTGCCAGCAGTCCCGGGGGGCGTGAGTTCTTC. It is translated as CASSPGGREFF.

The genes are TRBV30 and TRBJ1-1; 9 bases align to TRBD1. Trimming at V came to 2 bases and at J to 8 bases, leaving 6 bases not matched to a gene. This CDR3 has 13 amino acids. From germline, CDR1 is GTSNPN and CDR2 SVGIG (reference sequence). In nucleotides, the CDR3 is TGTGCCTGGAGTAATACAGGGGGCCGGGAAGCTTTCTTT. The encoded protein is CAWSNTGGREAFF.

The rearrangement joins TRBV3-1 to TRBJ1-3; D call uncertain. Germline values: CDR1 LGHDT, CDR2 YNNKEL (reference sequence). The CDR3 length is 11 residues. Trimming stripped 5 bases from V and 14 bases from J, with 13 bases between. The DNA for the CDR3 is TGTGCCAGCAGCTTCTCTACAGACCTATATTTT. As protein: CASSFSTDLYF.

The J gene is TRBJ2-7, the V gene TRBV13, with TRBD2 as a possible D gene (5 bases). The CDR3 length is 13 residues. Germline V gene data show CDR1 as PRHDT and CDR2 as FYEKMQ (reference sequence). Trimming shortened V by 2 bases and J by 1 base, and 6 bases separated the two germline ends. CDR3 region: CASSLQRSYEQYF. As DNA, the CDR3 is TGTGCCAGCAGCTTACAGCGGTCCTACGAGCAGTACTTC.

The chain recombines TRBV27 with TRBJ2-7; the D gene is possibly TRBD2 (6 bases). There are 16 residues in the CDR3. Trimming shortened V by 6 bases and J by 3 bases, and 21 bases separated the two germline ends. Germline V lookup: CDR1 MNHEY, CDR2 SMNVEV (reference sequence). The CDR3 coding sequence is TGTGCCAGCAGATTACAGATGAACGGGGGAAACTACGAGCAGTACTTC. As protein: CASRLQMNGGNYEQYF.

The chain joins TRBV29-1 to TRBJ2-7; D uncertain. The CDR3 consists of 13 residues. V lost 5 bases and J lost 2, with 13 bases in between. In germline, CDR1 is SQVTM, CDR2 ANQGSEA. CDR3 coding DNA: TGCAGCGTTTATTGGGAAGGGACCTACGAGCAGTACTTC. Amino acids: CSVYWEGTYEQYF.

The V gene is TRBV12-3 or TRBV12-4, the J gene TRBJ2-7; 12 positions match TRBD2. Unmatched junction bases numbered 6, after V lost 5 bases and J lost 4 bases. The CDR3 sequence is 15 residues long. The CDR3 DNA reads as TGTGCCAGCAGTCCCAGCGGGACTAGCGGGTACGAGCAGTACTTC. Translating gives CASSPSGTSGYEQYF.

The genes are TRBV6-2 or TRBV6-3 and TRBJ2-2, with D maybe TRBD2 (6 bases). Trimming removed 6 bases at V and 8 bases at J, with 16 bases between. Germline values: CDR1 MNHEY, CDR2 SVGEGT. This CDR3 spans 14 amino acids. The CDR3 region is CASSLGTPGGELFF. In DNA, the CDR3 is TGTGCCAGCAGCCTCGGGACTCCCGGGGGGGAGCTGTTTTTT.

The gene calls are TRBV2 and TRBJ2-1, with D tentatively TRBD2 (5 bases). CDR3 length: 11 amino acids. V gave up 7 bases and J gave up 12 bases, with 13 bases separating them. CDR1 is SNHLY and CDR2 is FYNNEI in the germline V gene. As DNA, the CDR3 is TGTGCCAGCACCTTACTAGGGAGGCAGTTCTTC. Its translation: CASTLLGRQFF.

This chain joins TRBV7-9 and TRBJ2-1, with D perhaps TRBD1 or TRBD2 (5 bases each). CDR1 SEHNR and CDR2 FQNEAQ come from the germline V gene (reference sequence). V shed 6 bases and J shed 4 bases, with 19 bases lying between them. The CDR3 length is 16 residues. The chain's CDR3 is CASSFLGRSKYNEQFF. The CDR3 nucleotides are TGTGCCAGCAGTTTCTTGGGACGGTCGAAGTACAATGAGCAGTTCTTC.

The chain recombines TRBV5-1 with TRBJ2-2; 13 nucleotides agree with TRBD2. Germline trimming cut 1 base from V and 5 bases from J; bases unmatched to any gene: 5. The CDR3 runs 17 residues. CDR1 is SGHRS, CDR2 YFSETQ, per germline. The chain's CDR3 is CASSLRTSGRDTGELFF. CDR3 bases: TGCGCCAGCAGCTTGAGGACTAGCGGGAGAGATACCGGGGAGCTGTTTTTT.

This chain joins TRBV29-1 and TRBJ2-5; the D call may be TRBD1 or TRBD2 (5 bases each). Trimming removed 1 base at V and 5 bases at J, with 14 bases between. The CDR3 has 14 residues. Germline V lookup: CDR1 SQVTM, CDR2 ANQGSEA. DNA for the CDR3: TGCAGCGTTGAAGTTGGGGCGGCGGGTGAGACCCAGTACTTC. Protein: CSVEVGAAGETQYF.

The CDR3 DNA reads TGTGCCAGCAGCGTAGGGGTAGGGACCTACAATGAGCAGTTCTTC. Encoded protein: CASSVGVGTYNEQFF. This rearrangement joins TRBV9 to TRBJ2-1; the D is unclear. The germline V gene encodes CDR1 SGDLS and CDR2 YYNGEE. V dropped 0 bases and J dropped 2 bases, with 9 bases sitting between them. CDR3 size: 15 residues.

The chain is built from TRBV20-1 and TRBJ2-1; maybe TRBD1 (5 bases). This CDR3 comprises 14 residues. Germline V gives CDR1 DFQATT, CDR2 SNEGSKA (reference sequence). The V end was cut by 3 bases, the J end by 5 bases, with 14 bases between. The CDR3 loop reads CSASGWGFNNEQFF. In nucleotides, the CDR3 is TGCAGTGCTAGCGGGTGGGGCTTTAACAATGAGCAGTTCTTC.

This chain uses TRBV2 with TRBJ2-2, with D maybe TRBD2 (5 bases). Looked up from germline, CDR1 is SNHLY and CDR2 is FYNNEI. The V end was cut by 7 bases, the J end by 7 bases, with 13 bases between. CDR3 length: 13 residues. The CDR3 sequence is CASTLGAGGELFF. As DNA, the CDR3 is TGTGCCAGCACTTTAGGCGCGGGCGGGGAGCTGTTTTTT.

V usage is TRBV6-6 and J usage is TRBJ2-7; TRBD1 matches at 8 bases. The CDR3 is 14 residues long. CDR1 and CDR2 from the germline V gene are MNHNY and SVGAGI (reference sequence). V dropped 4 bases and J dropped 4; count of bases not matched to a gene: 6. The CDR3 is CASSSPQGAYEQYF. The CDR3, as DNA: TGTGCCAGCAGTTCTCCCCAGGGGGCATACGAGCAGTACTTC.

The V gene is TRBV20-1, the J gene TRBJ2-7, with 7 bases fitting TRBD2. The V gene end was trimmed by 2 bases and the J gene end by 5 bases; junction bases not matched to a gene: 15. The CDR3 has 16 residues. The germline gives CDR1 DFQATT, CDR2 SNEGSKA (reference sequence). The CDR3 protein is CSARPPGTGGGHEQYF. DNA of the CDR3: TGCAGTGCTAGACCTCCCGGCACGGGAGGCGGGCACGAGCAGTACTTC.

The chain has TRBV11-1 and TRBJ2-7; possible D gene TRBD2, 6 bases. This CDR3 is built from 14 residues. CDR1 is SGHAT and CDR2 is FQDESV in the germline V gene (reference sequence). V lost 6 bases, J lost 0 bases, and 12 bases lay in between. The DNA of the CDR3 is TGTGCCAGCAGTTCCGGGACTGGCTCCTACGAGCAGTACTTC. Its protein product is CASSSGTGSYEQYF.

CDR3 sequence: CASRLAGQETQYF. In DNA, the CDR3 is TGTGCCAGCAGACTAGCGGGGCAAGAGACCCAGTACTTC. The chain combines TRBV5-4 with TRBJ2-5; 10 positions agree with TRBD2. The ends lost 5 bases at V and 2 bases at J; junction bases unmatched: 0. Per germline, CDR1 SGHNT and CDR2 YYREEE (reference sequence). The CDR3 totals 13 residues.

The chain is built from TRBV7-9 and TRBJ2-7; TRBD2 aligns across 11 bases. CDR1 is SEHNR and CDR2 is FQNEAQ in the germline V gene (reference sequence). The CDR3 runs 15 residues. Germline trimming cut 4 bases from V and 6 bases from J; bases unmatched to any gene: 8. The CDR3 sequence is CASSSPTGTSGEQYF. The CDR3 DNA sequence: TGTGCCAGCAGCTCACCCACCGGGACTAGCGGCGAGCAGTACTTC. The full variable domain, with the rest looked up from reference TRBV7-9 and TRBJ2-7, is DTGVSQNPRHKITKRGQNVTFRCDPISEHNRLYWYRQTLGQGPEFLTYFQNEAQLEKSRLLSDRFSAERPKGSFSTLEIQRTEQGDSAMYLCASSSPTGTSGEQYFGPGTRLTVT.